The rows below give T cell receptor beta chains drawn from one sample of a study of T cell responses to AZD1222 COVID-19 vaccine. Sequencing used immunoSEQ multiplex PCR; TCRdb keeps in-frame clones, though not all of them. The repertoire has about 130,000 clones, 70% to 90% of them found once; the top ten carry around 7.9%. Sequences were derived from peripheral blood, sampled 28 days after the second dose of the MenACWY control vaccine. These receptors originate from an adult who received the MenACWY meningococcal vaccine as a control. Both conserved end residues are part of each CDR3. A D gene is named only where the DNA matches it firmly. For some rows the clone size is stated as once, few or many, or as a class when expanded; others skip it.

d_call	v_call	j_call	clone_size	cdr3_nt	cdr3_aa
NA	TRBV12-3/TRBV12-4	TRBJ1-5	NA	TGTGCCAGCAGCCCGAGGATAAATCAGCCCCAGCATTTT	CASSPRINQPQHF
TRBD1	TRBV6-6	TRBJ1-1	NA	TGTGCCAGCAGCCGGACAGGGGGAAGTGCTGAAGCTTTCTTT	CASSRTGGSAEAFF
TRBD1	TRBV19	TRBJ2-2	NA	TGTGCCACCCAGGGGGCGTCAGGCACCGGGGAGCTGTTTTTT	CATQGASGTGELFF
NA	TRBV7-9	TRBJ2-2	NA	TGTGCCAGCAGCAGCCTCCAGGGGACTAACACCGGGGAGCTGTTTTTT	CASSSLQGTNTGELFF
NA	TRBV9	TRBJ1-2	NA	TGTGCCAGCTCGCCTTGGGCAGACCATGGCTACACCTTC	CASSPWADHGYTF
NA	TRBV5-1	TRBJ1-5	NA	TGCGCCAGCAGCTTGGGGGGGACCTCTAATCAGCCCCAGCATTTT	CASSLGGTSNQPQHF
NA	TRBV7-2	TRBJ1-1	NA	TGTGCCAGCAGCTTAGGGAATACCGGCGGAGCTTTCTTT	CASSLGNTGGAFF
NA	TRBV27	TRBJ1-4	NA	TGTGCCAGCAGTTTAGTGTACAGCCATAATGAAAAACTGTTTTTT	CASSLVYSHNEKLFF
NA	TRBV2	TRBJ2-6	once	TGTGCCAGCAGGGGTGGGGCCAACGTCCTGACTTTC	CASRGGANVLTF
NA	TRBV6-2/TRBV6-3	TRBJ1-1	NA	TGTGCCAGCAGTTACGAGGTGGGGCAGAACACTGAAGCTTTCTTT	CASSYEVGQNTEAFF
NA	TRBV28	TRBJ1-6	NA	TGTGCCAGCAGTAGGGATGGGGGGCTTAATTCACCCCTCCACTTT	CASSRDGGLNSPLHF
NA	TRBV7-2	TRBJ1-1	NA	TGTGCCAGCAGCTTAGGGGCGGTGAACACTGAAGCTTTCTTT	CASSLGAVNTEAFF
TRBD1	TRBV11-2	TRBJ2-1	NA	TGTGCCAGCAGCCGACAGGGAAGCTCCTACAATGAGCAGTTCTTC	CASSRQGSSYNEQFF
NA	TRBV2	TRBJ1-2	NA	TGTGCCAGCAGGTACCCAAGGGAGACGAACTATGGCTACACCTTC	CASRYPRETNYGYTF
NA	TRBV7-6	TRBJ2-7	NA	TGTGCCAGCAGCCAACCGGGAAGAAGGGTCGAGCAGTACTTC	CASSQPGRRVEQYF
NA	TRBV6-5	TRBJ1-1	NA	TGTGCCAGCACCCAGGGGCGGTCAACTGAAGCTTTCTTT	CASTQGRSTEAFF
NA	TRBV5-1	TRBJ1-3	NA	TGCGCCAGCAGGTCGGTGAGCTCTGGAAACACCATATATTTT	CASRSVSSGNTIYF
TRBD1	TRBV5-1	TRBJ1-4	NA	TGCGCCAGCAGCCCCGGACAGGGGGGAAATCGAAAACTGTTTTTT	CASSPGQGGNRKLFF
NA	TRBV7-8	TRBJ1-5	NA	TGTGCCAGCAGCTTCGAGGGATATAGCAATCAGCCCCAGCATTTT	CASSFEGYSNQPQHF
NA	TRBV7-6	TRBJ1-1	NA	TGTGCCAGCAGTCGTGGGCTGAACACTGAAGCTTTCTTT	CASSRGLNTEAFF
TRBD1	TRBV5-1	TRBJ1-1	NA	TGCGCCAGCAGCTTGAGGCCGCAGGGGGTGGGCACTGAAGCTTTCTTT	CASSLRPQGVGTEAFF
TRBD2	TRBV6-6	TRBJ2-2	NA	TGTGCCAGCAGTCCTCATAGCGGGGTCGGGGAGCTGTTTTTT	CASSPHSGVGELFF
NA	TRBV11-2	TRBJ2-5	NA	TGTGCCAGCAGCGCCTTTGGGGGAATAGAGACCCAGTACTTC	CASSAFGGIETQYF
TRBD1	TRBV5-6	TRBJ1-4	once	TGTGCCAGCAGCCAGCTTCGGACAGGGGCCGAAAAACTGTTTTTT	CASSQLRTGAEKLFF
TRBD1	TRBV6-5	TRBJ1-6	NA	TGTGCCAGCAGATACAGGGGCCTAAGTTCACCCCTCCACTTT	CASRYRGLSSPLHF
NA	TRBV5-5	TRBJ2-1	NA	TGTGCCAGCAGCTTCAAGTGGGATGGTGAGCAGTTCTTC	CASSFKWDGEQFF
NA	TRBV4-2	TRBJ2-2	NA	TGTGCCAGCAGCCAAGAACTGTTGAGGACAGTGACCGCGAACACCGGGGAGCTGTTTTTT	CASSQELLRTVTANTGELFF
TRBD1	TRBV7-9	TRBJ2-7	NA	TGTGCCAGCAGTTCCTACGGGGGGACAGGGGTCGAGCAGTACTTC	CASSSYGGTGVEQYF
NA	TRBV5-1	TRBJ1-3	NA	TGCGCCAGCAGCCAAGCGAGTTCTGGAAACACCATATATTTT	CASSQASSGNTIYF
NA	TRBV5-1	TRBJ1-2	NA	TGCGCCAGCAGCACGCCGGGACCAGAGGGCTACACCTTC	CASSTPGPEGYTF
NA	TRBV28	TRBJ1-6	NA	TGTGCCAGCAGGAGTCTCTCTTCACCCCTCCACTTT	CASRSLSSPLHF
NA	TRBV30	TRBJ1-1	NA	TGTGCCTGGATATCCAGGAGAGCTTTCTTT	CAWISRRAFF
TRBD1	TRBV10-3	TRBJ1-3	NA	TGTGCCACCTTGCGGACAGGGTCTGGAAACACCATATATTTT	CATLRTGSGNTIYF
NA	TRBV7-2	TRBJ2-7	once	TGTGCCAGCAGCCGGTCCTACGAGCAGTACTTC	CASSRSYEQYF
NA	TRBV6-2/TRBV6-3	TRBJ1-1	NA	TGTGCCAGCAGTTACTCGTTCTGGACTCAAACTGAAGCTTTCTTT	CASSYSFWTQTEAFF
NA	TRBV20-1	TRBJ1-2	NA	TGCAGTGCTAGCTCCTTCTATGGCTACACCTTC	CSASSFYGYTF
NA	TRBV4-2	TRBJ2-2	NA	TGTGCCAGCAGCCAAGAACCCAGGGTGGGCGGGGAGCTGTTTTTT	CASSQEPRVGGELFF
NA	TRBV2	TRBJ1-6	NA	TGTGCCAGCAGTTTAGACTCAAACCTCAATTCACCCCTCCACTTT	CASSLDSNLNSPLHF
TRBD1	TRBV24-1	TRBJ2-7	NA	TGTGCCATACAGGGGGACTCTTACGAGCAGTACTTC	CAIQGDSYEQYF
TRBD1	TRBV19	TRBJ1-2	few	TGTGCCAGTGGTCCACAGGGGTCTTACTATGGCTACACCTTC	CASGPQGSYYGYTF
TRBD1	TRBV27	TRBJ1-5	NA	TGTGCCAGCAGTTTGACAGGGAATAGTCAGCCCCAGCATTTT	CASSLTGNSQPQHF
TRBD2	TRBV7-3	TRBJ2-1	NA	TGTGCCAGCAGCTTTGGGACTAGCGGGACCAATGAGCAGTTCTTC	CASSFGTSGTNEQFF
TRBD2	TRBV5-4	TRBJ2-2	NA	TGTGCCAGCAGCACCACTAGCGGGGGCTACACCGGGGAGCTGTTTTTT	CASSTTSGGYTGELFF
NA	TRBV7-2	TRBJ1-2	few	TGTGCCAGCAGCTTAGACAGGGCCACCTATGGCTACACCTTC	CASSLDRATYGYTF
NA	TRBV9	TRBJ2-3	NA	TGTGCCAGCAGCGTAGCACCCGTGGAGGATACGCAGTATTTT	CASSVAPVEDTQYF
TRBD2	TRBV19	TRBJ2-2	few	TGTGCCAGTAGTAGGGGACTAGCGGGAGATCACACCGGGGAGCTGTTTTTT	CASSRGLAGDHTGELFF
NA	TRBV2	TRBJ1-6	NA	TGTGCCAGCAGTGAACTAAGCCGGGTTTCACCCCTCCACTTT	CASSELSRVSPLHF
NA	TRBV19	TRBJ2-3	NA	TGTGCCAGTGGTAACGCGGCAGGGAGTTTCCCAGATACGCAGTATTTT	CASGNAAGSFPDTQYF
TRBD2	TRBV5-4	TRBJ2-3	NA	TGTGCCAGCGAGACTAGCGGGAGGCGATCTAGCACAGATACGCAGTATTTT	CASETSGRRSSTDTQYF
TRBD2	TRBV9	TRBJ2-7	NA	TGTGCCAGCAGCCGAGGAGGACTAGCGGGAGAGCGCTACGAGCAGTACTTC	CASSRGGLAGERYEQYF
NA	TRBV11-2	TRBJ2-2	once	TGTGCCAGCAGGTCGGGGCTAGCAGGCACCGGGGAGCTGTTTTTT	CASRSGLAGTGELFF
NA	TRBV7-9	TRBJ1-2	NA	TGTGCCAGCGGCACATGGTTGGCTAACTATGGCTACACCTTC	CASGTWLANYGYTF
NA	TRBV10-3	TRBJ2-5	NA	TGTGCCATCAGTGAGTCGGGCCGACTAGAGACCCAGTACTTC	CAISESGRLETQYF
NA	TRBV5-5	TRBJ1-2	once	TGTGCCAGCAGCTTTTTTGGGGGATGGCCTAACTATGGCTACACCTTC	CASSFFGGWPNYGYTF
NA	TRBV2	TRBJ2-3	few	TGTGCCAGCAGTTTTACCACAGATACGCAGTATTTT	CASSFTTDTQYF
NA	TRBV7-9	TRBJ2-3	NA	TGTGCCAGCAGCTCATTGAGTCGTACAGATACGCAGTATTTT	CASSSLSRTDTQYF
TRBD1	TRBV19	TRBJ2-5	NA	TGTGCCAGTAGTTCCGGACAGGGTACGGAGACCCAGTACTTC	CASSSGQGTETQYF
TRBD2	TRBV7-9	TRBJ2-5	NA	TGTGCCAGCAGTTATCTAGCGGGAGGTTGGGAGACCCAGTACTTC	CASSYLAGGWETQYF